This T cell receptor beta chain is from a study of metastatic and nonmetastatic thyroid tumors. This clone is medium-sized in the sample. Before thyroid surgery, none of the patients had received any treatment. The V gene end was trimmed by 8 bases and the J gene end by 10 bases; junction bases not matched to a gene: 8. The CDR3 contains 14 residues. Germline CDR1 reads MNHEY; CDR2 reads SMNVEV (reference sequence). Via MiXCR, TCRdb re-called the PCR reads. Among tens of thousands of clones listed, 12% were seen once. This TCR was sampled from a male donor with papillary thyroid cancer or a benign thyroid nodule (not recorded which). Some clones in this sample may be carry-over from other donors' samples. The V call is TRBV27, the J call TRBJ1-6, with 10 positions matching TRBD1. The specimen sequenced was blood. The CDR3 protein is CASRPGQGWSPLHF. The CDR3 DNA follows: TGTGCCAGCCGCCCGGGACAGGGGTGGTCACCCCTCCACTTT.